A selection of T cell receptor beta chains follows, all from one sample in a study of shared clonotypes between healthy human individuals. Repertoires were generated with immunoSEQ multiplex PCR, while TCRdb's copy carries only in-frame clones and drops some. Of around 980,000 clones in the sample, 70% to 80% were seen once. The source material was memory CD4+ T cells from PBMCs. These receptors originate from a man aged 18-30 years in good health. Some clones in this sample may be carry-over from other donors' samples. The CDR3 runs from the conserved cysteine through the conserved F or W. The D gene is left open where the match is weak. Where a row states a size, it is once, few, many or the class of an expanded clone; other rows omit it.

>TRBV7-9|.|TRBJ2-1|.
CASSRTTSYNEQFF
TGTGCCAGCAGCCGGACTACCTCCTACAATGAGCAGTTCTTC
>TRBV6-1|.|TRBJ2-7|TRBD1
CASSPALGQGYEQYF
TGTGCCAGCAGCCCGGCACTGGGACAGGGATACGAGCAGTACTTC
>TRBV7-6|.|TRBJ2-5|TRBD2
CASSGFSGARDGTQYF
TGTGCCAGCAGCGGGTTTAGCGGGGCCAGGGATGGGACCCAGTACTTC
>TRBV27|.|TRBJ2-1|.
CASSWTRVSEQFF
TGTGCCAGCAGTTGGACCCGCGTAAGCGAGCAGTTCTTC
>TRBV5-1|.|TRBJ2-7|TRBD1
CASSHTPSLGTGGYEQYF
TGCGCCAGCAGCCATACACCTAGTTTGGGGACAGGGGGTTACGAGCAGTACTTC
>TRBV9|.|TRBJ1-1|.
CASSVAGYTEAFF
TGTGCCAGCAGCGTCGCAGGGTACACTGAAGCTTTCTTT
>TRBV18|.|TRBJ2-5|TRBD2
CASIAAGGPRETQYF
TGTGCCAGCATAGCCGCGGGAGGGCCTAGGGAGACCCAGTACTTC
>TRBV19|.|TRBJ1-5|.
CASSIDQPTGQPQHF
TGTGCCAGTAGTATAGATCAACCTACAGGTCAGCCCCAGCATTTT
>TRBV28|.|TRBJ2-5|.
CASSLLVGSEETQYF
TGTGCCAGCAGTTTATTGGTTGGCAGTGAAGAGACCCAGTACTTC
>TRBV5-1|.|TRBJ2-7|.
CASSLDGGSIEQYF
TGCGCCAGCAGCTTGGATGGGGGCTCCATCGAGCAGTACTTC
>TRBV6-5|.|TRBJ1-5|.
CASSYGRNNQPQHF
TGTGCCAGCAGTTACGGGAGAAACAATCAGCCCCAGCATTTT
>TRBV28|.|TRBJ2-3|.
CASSLDGSDTQYF
TGTGCCAGCAGTTTAGACGGGTCAGATACGCAGTATTTT
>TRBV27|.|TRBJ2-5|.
CASSLVRWGTQYF
TGTGCCAGCAGTTTAGTCCGGTGGGGGACCCAGTACTTC
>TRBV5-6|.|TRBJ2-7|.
CASSLMREPYEQYF
TGTGCCAGCAGCTTGATGAGGGAACCCTACGAGCAGTACTTC
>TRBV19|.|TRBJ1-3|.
CASRRTSGGTGSGNTIYF
TGTGCCAGTAGAAGGACTTCTGGGGGAACGGGCTCTGGAAACACCATATATTTT
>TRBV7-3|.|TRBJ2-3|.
CASSAHRDTQYF
TGTGCCAGCAGCGCCCACAGGGATACGCAGTATTTT
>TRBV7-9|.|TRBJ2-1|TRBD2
CASSRLTSGFYNEQFF
TGTGCCAGCAGCCGTCTGACTAGCGGCTTCTACAATGAGCAGTTCTTC
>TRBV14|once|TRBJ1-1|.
CASRNVSTFTSNTEAFF
TGTGCCAGCAGGAATGTCTCGACATTCACTTCGAACACTGAAGCTTTCTTT
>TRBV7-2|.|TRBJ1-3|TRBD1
CASSSDRGRNTIYF
TGTGCCAGCAGCTCCGACAGGGGACGAAACACCATATATTTT
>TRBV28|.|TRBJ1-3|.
CASSQQASSGNTIYF
TGTGCCAGCAGTCAACAGGCCTCCTCTGGAAACACCATATATTTT
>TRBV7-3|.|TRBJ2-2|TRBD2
CASSSTPREGSGELFF
TGTGCCAGCAGCTCCACCCCCAGGGAGGGATCCGGGGAGCTGTTTTTT
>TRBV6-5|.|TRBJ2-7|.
CASRSAYYEQYF
TGTGCCAGCAGAAGCGCTTACTACGAGCAGTACTTC
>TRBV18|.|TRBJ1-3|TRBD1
CASSPPSRQGFSGNTIYF
TGTGCCAGCTCACCACCGAGTCGACAGGGGTTTTCTGGAAACACCATATATTTT
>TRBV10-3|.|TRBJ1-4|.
CAISDSEGRGSTNEKLFF
TGTGCCATCAGTGACTCCGAGGGCAGGGGATCAACTAATGAAAAACTGTTTTTT
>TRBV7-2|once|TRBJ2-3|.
CASSSKRATDTQYF
TGTGCCAGCAGCTCGAAACGCGCCACAGATACGCAGTATTTT
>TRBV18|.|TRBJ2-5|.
CASSPRGGVETQYF
TGTGCCAGCTCACCCCGAGGGGGGGTAGAGACCCAGTACTTC
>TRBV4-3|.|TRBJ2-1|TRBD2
CASGLGLAGTSYNEQFF
TGCGCCAGCGGCCTCGGACTAGCGGGGACTTCCTACAATGAGCAGTTCTTC
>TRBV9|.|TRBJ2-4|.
CASSVASGSKNIQYF
TGTGCCAGCAGCGTGGCTTCAGGGAGCAAAAACATTCAGTACTTC
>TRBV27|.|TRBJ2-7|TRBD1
CASSLSGRGQGGYEQYF
TGTGCCAGCAGTTTATCAGGCCGGGGACAGGGGGGGTACGAGCAGTACTTC
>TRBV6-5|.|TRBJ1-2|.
CASGPGVRDGYTF
TGTGCCAGCGGTCCGGGGGTCCGGGATGGCTACACCTTC
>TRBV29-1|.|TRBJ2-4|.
CSVRTKLAKNIQYF
TGCAGCGTTCGTACAAAGCTAGCCAAAAACATTCAGTACTTC
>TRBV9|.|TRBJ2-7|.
CASSPSPLVQSEQYF
TGTGCCAGCAGCCCAAGCCCCCTAGTCCAGAGCGAGCAGTACTTC